This section outlines one T cell receptor beta chain sequence together with its context. Its specificity is not known. V shed 2 bases and J shed 2 bases, with 14 bases lying between them. This CDR3 is built from 16 residues. Germline V gene sequence: CDR1 MNHEY, CDR2 SVGAGI. This entry is derived from a study of blood T cells in healthy people across ages. A second about 7 to 12 cycle PCR used barcoded and J-beta primers. Every molecule of cDNA carried a tag from a template-switch adaptor with 12 random nucleotides. TCRdb itself ran the 5' RACE reads through MiXCR, one entry per CDR3 protein. Seen here are 800,000 to 900,000 distinct CDR3 sequences, around 68% observed once, and the top ten hold roughly a quarter. Study-wide findings and caveats: Roughly linear age-related decline in beta diversity appeared, significant by age roughly 40. Expanded clonotype changes were possibly confounded by unknown donor CMV status. Greater diversity and more naive CD4+ cells were seen in long-lived donors than in aged donors.

This clonotype originated in a man aged 25 to 45 in good health. Sequencing input: blood. The chain couples TRBV6-5 to TRBJ2-3, with D possibly being TRBD1 or TRBD2 (5 bases each). CDR3 in DNA: TGTGCCAGCAGTTACCCAGGGCAGGGACCCACAGATACGCAGTATTTT. Translation gives CASSYPGQGPTDTQYF.